This TCR beta chain originates from a study of T cell responses to AZD1222 COVID-19 vaccine. The table came from immunoSEQ multiplex PCR; TCRdb's copy has only in-frame clones and leaves some out. The data contain about 78,000 clones, approximately 91% of them singletons. The CDR3 is made up of 16 amino acids. Germline CDR1 is SGHTA and CDR2 is FQGNSA. V dropped 4 bases and J dropped 0; count of bases not matched to a gene: 4. The rearrangement joins TRBV7-2 to TRBJ2-3; 10 bases map to TRBD1. This TCR was sampled from an adult in good health. Sequences were derived from peripheral blood, sampled on day 0 of MenACWY control vaccination. The CDR3 reads CASSSRTGGSTDTQYF. CDR3 bases: TGTGCCAGCAGCTCAAGGACAGGGGGAAGCACAGATACGCAGTATTTT.